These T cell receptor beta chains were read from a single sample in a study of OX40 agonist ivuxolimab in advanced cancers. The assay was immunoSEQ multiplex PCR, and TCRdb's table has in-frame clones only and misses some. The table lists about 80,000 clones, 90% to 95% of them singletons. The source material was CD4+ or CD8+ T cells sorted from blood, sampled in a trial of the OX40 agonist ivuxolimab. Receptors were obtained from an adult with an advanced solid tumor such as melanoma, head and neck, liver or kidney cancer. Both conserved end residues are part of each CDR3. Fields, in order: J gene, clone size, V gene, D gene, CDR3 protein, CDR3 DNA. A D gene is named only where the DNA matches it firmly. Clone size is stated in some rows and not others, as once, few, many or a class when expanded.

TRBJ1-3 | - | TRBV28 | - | CASSLTGSAGNTIYF | TGTGCCAGCAGTTTGACAGGATCCGCTGGAAACACCATATATTTT
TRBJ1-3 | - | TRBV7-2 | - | CASSLAVTSSGGNTIYF | TGTGCCAGCAGCTTAGCGGTCACGAGTTCTGGCGGAAACACCATATATTTT
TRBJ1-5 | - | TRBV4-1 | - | CASSRPGGANQPQHF | TGCGCCAGCAGCCGGCCCGGGGGGGCCAATCAGCCCCAGCATTTT
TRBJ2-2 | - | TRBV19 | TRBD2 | CASSSGRNTGELFF | TGTGCCAGTAGTAGCGGGAGGAACACCGGGGAGCTGTTTTTT
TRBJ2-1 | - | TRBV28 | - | CASSLQGYNEQFF | TGTGCCAGCAGTTTACAGGGGTACAATGAGCAGTTCTTC
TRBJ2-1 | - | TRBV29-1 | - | CSVEDYSGRGGNEQFF | TGCAGCGTTGAAGATTATTCCGGGAGAGGAGGCAATGAGCAGTTCTTC
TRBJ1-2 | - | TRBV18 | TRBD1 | CASSPPTGGLNYGYTF | TGTGCCAGCTCACCACCTACAGGGGGCTTGAACTATGGCTACACCTTC
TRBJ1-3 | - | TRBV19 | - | CASSIASGNTIYF | TGTGCCAGTAGTATCGCGTCTGGAAACACCATATATTTT
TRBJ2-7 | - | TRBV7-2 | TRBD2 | CASSPSLAESYEQYF | TGTGCCAGCAGCCCGTCACTAGCGGAATCCTACGAGCAGTACTTC
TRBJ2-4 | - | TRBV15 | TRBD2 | CATQAGPRTETSGLPGRNIQYF | TGTGCCACCCAAGCAGGGCCACGGACCGAGACTAGCGGACTCCCGGGAAGAAACATTCAGTACTTC
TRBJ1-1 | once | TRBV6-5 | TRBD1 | CASSRTGGFTEAFF | TGTGCCAGCAGTCGGACAGGGGGTTTCACTGAAGCTTTCTTT
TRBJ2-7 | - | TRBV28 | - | CASSPPGLSSYEQYF | TGTGCCAGCAGTCCCCCGGGATTGAGCTCCTACGAGCAGTACTTC
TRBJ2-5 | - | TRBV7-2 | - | CASSLGGVFLGTQYF | TGTGCCAGCAGCTTAGGGGGCGTATTTCTCGGGACCCAGTACTTC
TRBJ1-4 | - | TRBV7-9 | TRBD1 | CASRQGEGKLFF | TGTGCCAGCAGGCAGGGGGAAGGAAAACTGTTTTTT
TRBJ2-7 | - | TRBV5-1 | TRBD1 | CASQLAPGQGSYEQYF | TGCGCCAGCCAGCTCGCACCGGGACAGGGCTCCTACGAGCAGTACTTC
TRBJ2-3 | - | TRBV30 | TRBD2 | CAWRAGTSVFTSTDTQYF | TGTGCCTGGAGGGCCGGGACTAGCGTTTTCACCAGCACAGATACGCAGTATTTT
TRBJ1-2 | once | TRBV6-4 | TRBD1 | CASSGTGLQFTF | TGTGCCAGCAGCGGGACAGGGTTGCAGTTCACCTTC
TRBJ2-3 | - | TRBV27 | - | CASSLSGNSDTQYF | TGTGCCAGCAGTTTATCCGGGAACTCAGATACGCAGTATTTT